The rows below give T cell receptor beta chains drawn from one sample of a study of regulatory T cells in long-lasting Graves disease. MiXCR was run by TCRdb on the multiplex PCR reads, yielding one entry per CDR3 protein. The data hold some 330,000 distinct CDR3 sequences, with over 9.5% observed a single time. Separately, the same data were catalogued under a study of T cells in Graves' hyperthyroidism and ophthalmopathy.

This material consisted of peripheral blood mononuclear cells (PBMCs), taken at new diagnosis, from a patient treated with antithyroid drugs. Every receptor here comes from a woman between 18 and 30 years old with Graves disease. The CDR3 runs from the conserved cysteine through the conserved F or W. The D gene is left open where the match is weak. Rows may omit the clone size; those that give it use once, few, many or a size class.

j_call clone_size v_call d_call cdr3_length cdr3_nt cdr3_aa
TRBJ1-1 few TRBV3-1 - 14 TGTGCCAGCAGCCATATGAATATGAACACTGAAGCTTTCTTT CASSHMNMNTEAFF
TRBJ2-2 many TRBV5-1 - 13 TGCGCCAGCAGGATCCCAAACACCGGGGAGCTGTTTTTT CASRIPNTGELFF
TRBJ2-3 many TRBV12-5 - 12 TGTGCTAGTGGTTTGATCACAGATACGCAGTATTTT CASGLITDTQYF
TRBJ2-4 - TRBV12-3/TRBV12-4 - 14 TGTGCCAGCAGCCCAGATTTAGCCAAAAACATTCAGTACTTC CASSPDLAKNIQYF
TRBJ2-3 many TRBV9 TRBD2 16 TGTGCCAGCAGCGTAGTGAGCGGGGGTAGCACAGATACGCAGTATTTT CASSVVSGGSTDTQYF
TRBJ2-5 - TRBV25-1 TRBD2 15 TGTGTCAGCAAGGGGTTTGCGGGGGTCCAAGAGACCCAGTACTTC CVSKGFAGVQETQYF
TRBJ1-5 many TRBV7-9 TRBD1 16 TGTGCCAGCAGCTTTACTGACAGGGGGCTAGGTCAGCCCCAGCATTTT CASSFTDRGLGQPQHF
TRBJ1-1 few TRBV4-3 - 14 TGCGCCAGCAGCCCCGTGGGCAGGGCTAAGGGGGCTTTCTTT CASSPVGRAKGAFF
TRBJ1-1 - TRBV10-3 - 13 TGTGCCATCAGTGAGTCCTGGGACACTGAAGCTTTCTTT CAISESWDTEAFF
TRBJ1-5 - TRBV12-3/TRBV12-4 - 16 TGTGCCAGCAGTCCCGGACAGAGAATGGGCAATCAGCCCCAGCATTTT CASSPGQRMGNQPQHF
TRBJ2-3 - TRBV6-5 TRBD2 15 TGTGCCAGCAGTTACGGGACTACCCGCACAGATACGCAGTATTTT CASSYGTTRTDTQYF
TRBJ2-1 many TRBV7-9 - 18 TGTGCCAGCAGCCCCCTCCGGGACGGCGGGTGGAAAGGTAATGAGCAGTTCTTC CASSPLRDGGWKGNEQFF